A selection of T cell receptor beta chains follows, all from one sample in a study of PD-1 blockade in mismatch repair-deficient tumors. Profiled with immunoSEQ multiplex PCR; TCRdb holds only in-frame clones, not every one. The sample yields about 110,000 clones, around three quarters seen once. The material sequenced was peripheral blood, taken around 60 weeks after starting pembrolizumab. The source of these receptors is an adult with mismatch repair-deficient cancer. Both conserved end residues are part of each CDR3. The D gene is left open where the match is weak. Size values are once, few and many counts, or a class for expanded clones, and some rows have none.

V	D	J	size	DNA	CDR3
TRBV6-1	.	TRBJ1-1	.	TGTGCCAGCAGTGAGGGCGGGGGGTACGATAGCACTGAAGCTTTCTTT	CASSEGGGYDSTEAFF
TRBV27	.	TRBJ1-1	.	TGTGCCAGCAGTTCGTGGGGCACGGGATCTGAAGCTTTCTTT	CASSSWGTGSEAFF
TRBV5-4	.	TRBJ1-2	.	TGTGCCAGCAGCCAAGATCACGGGGTAAACTATGGCTACACCTTC	CASSQDHGVNYGYTF
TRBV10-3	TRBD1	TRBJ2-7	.	TGTGCCATCAGTGGTAATGACAGGGGTTTCTCCTACGAGCAGTACTTC	CAISGNDRGFSYEQYF
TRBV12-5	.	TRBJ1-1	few	TGTGCTAGTGGTTGGGGAGGACAGTCCCGATCACCGAACACTGAAGCTTTCTTT	CASGWGGQSRSPNTEAFF
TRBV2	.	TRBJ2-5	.	TGTGCCAGCAGGGGGGACGGGGGCTTAGAGACCCAGTACTTC	CASRGDGGLETQYF
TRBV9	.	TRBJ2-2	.	TGTGCCAGCAGCCCAGCAGGGTCTTTCGGGGAGCTGTTTTTT	CASSPAGSFGELFF
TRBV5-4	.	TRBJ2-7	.	TGTGCCAGCAGCTTGGTCCCCAGCGGGCACTCCTACGAGCAGTACTTC	CASSLVPSGHSYEQYF
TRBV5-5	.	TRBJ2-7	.	TGTGCCAGCAGCCGTGGACAGAGCTCCTACGAGCAGTACTTC	CASSRGQSSYEQYF
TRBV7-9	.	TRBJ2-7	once	TGTGCCAGCAGCCCCGAAATTAGACAGCCCTACGAGCAGTACTTC	CASSPEIRQPYEQYF
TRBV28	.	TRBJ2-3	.	TGTGCCAGCAGCTCGAGGCACCTGGGCCTTCTACCAGGGACGCAGTATTTT	CASSSRHLGLLPGTQYF
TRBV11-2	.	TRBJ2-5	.	TGTGCCAGCAGCTTAGCGGTGGAGACCCAGTACTTC	CASSLAVETQYF
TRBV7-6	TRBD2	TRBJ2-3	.	TGTGCCAGCAGCTCCCTAGCGGGAGCAGATACGCAGTATTTT	CASSSLAGADTQYF
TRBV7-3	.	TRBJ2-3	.	TGTGCCAGCAGCCAGGGGGCGGGAGGATCAGATACGCAGTATTTT	CASSQGAGGSDTQYF
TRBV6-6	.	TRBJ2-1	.	TGTGCCAGCAGTTCCCGGACCGGGGACCCCAATGAGCAGTTCTTC	CASSSRTGDPNEQFF
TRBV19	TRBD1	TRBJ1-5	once	TGTGCCAGTAGTATAGCCGGGACAGGGAATCAGCCCCAGCATTTT	CASSIAGTGNQPQHF
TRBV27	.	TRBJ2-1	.	TGTGCCAGCAGGGAACCTCAATGGGGGGTTGGCAATGAGCAGTTCTTC	CASREPQWGVGNEQFF
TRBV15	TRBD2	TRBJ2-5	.	TGTGCCACCAGCAGCGATGGGACTACCCGACGAGAGACCCAGTACTTC	CATSSDGTTRRETQYF
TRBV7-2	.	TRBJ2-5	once	TGTGCCAGCAGCTTACCGGGACAACGCCTTCAAGAGACCCAGTACTTC	CASSLPGQRLQETQYF
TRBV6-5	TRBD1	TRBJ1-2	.	TGTGCCAGCAGTTACACTCCGGGACAGGGGGCGTTTGGCTACACCTTC	CASSYTPGQGAFGYTF
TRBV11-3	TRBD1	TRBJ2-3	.	TGTGCCAGCAGCTTAGGGGCAGGGGGAGATACGCAGTATTTT	CASSLGAGGDTQYF
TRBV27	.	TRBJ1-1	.	TGTGCCAGCAGGAGACCTAACACTGAAGCTTTCTTT	CASRRPNTEAFF
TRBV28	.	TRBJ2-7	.	TGTGCCAGCAGTTCGGGGGACGCAGGGGGATACGACGAGCAGTACTTC	CASSSGDAGGYDEQYF
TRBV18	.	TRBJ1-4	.	TGTGCCAGCTCACCACCTACCGGGGCGACTAATGAAAAACTGTTTTTT	CASSPPTGATNEKLFF
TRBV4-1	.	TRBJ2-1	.	TGCGCCAGCAGCCAAGTAGCGGAGTCCTACAATGAGCAGTTCTTC	CASSQVAESYNEQFF
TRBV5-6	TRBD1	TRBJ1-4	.	TGTGCCAGCAGCTTAGGGACAGTGGAGGAAAAACTGTTTTTT	CASSLGTVEEKLFF
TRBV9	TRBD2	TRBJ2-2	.	TGTGCCAGCAGCGTACATAGCGGGGCGAACACCGGGGAGCTGTTTTTT	CASSVHSGANTGELFF
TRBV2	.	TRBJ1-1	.	TGTGCCAGCAGGCCCGGAGGGTTAGGAAACACTGAAGCTTTCTTT	CASRPGGLGNTEAFF
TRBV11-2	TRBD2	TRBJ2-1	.	TGTGCCAGCAGCTCCCTAGCGGGAGCCTACTACAATGAGCAGTTCTTC	CASSSLAGAYYNEQFF
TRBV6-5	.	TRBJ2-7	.	TGTGCCAGCACGGGGCCCGCTGGTATAGACGAGCAGTACTTC	CASTGPAGIDEQYF
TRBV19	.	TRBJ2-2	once	TGTGCCAGTAATCTGAGGGGGTCCGGGGAGCTGTTTTTT	CASNLRGSGELFF
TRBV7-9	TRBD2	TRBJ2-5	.	TGTGCCAGCAGCTTCCGTAGCGGGAGAGAGGAGACCCAGTACTTC	CASSFRSGREETQYF
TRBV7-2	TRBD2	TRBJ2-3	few	TGTGCCAGCAGCCCAGAGAGCGGGAGAAACACAGATACGCAGTATTTT	CASSPESGRNTDTQYF
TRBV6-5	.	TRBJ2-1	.	TGTGCCAGCACAAGGGGTGTTCTGTCCTACAATGAGCAGTTCTTC	CASTRGVLSYNEQFF
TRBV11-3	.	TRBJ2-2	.	TGTGCCAGCACCCCCGGATCGAACACCGGGGAGCTGTTTTTT	CASTPGSNTGELFF
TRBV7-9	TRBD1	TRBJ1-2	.	TGTGCCAGCAGCCTAACCCGGGACAGGGTCTATGGCTACACCTTC	CASSLTRDRVYGYTF
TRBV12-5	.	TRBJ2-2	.	TGTGCTAGTGGTTCCCCCTACAGCACAGACACCGGGGAGCTGTTTTTT	CASGSPYSTDTGELFF
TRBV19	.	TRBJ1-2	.	TGTGCCAGTAGTGTGGACATTTGGTATGGCTACACCTTC	CASSVDIWYGYTF
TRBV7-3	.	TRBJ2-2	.	TGTGCCAGCAGCTTACATCCGCCCCCACCGGCCGGGGAGCTGTTTTTT	CASSLHPPPPAGELFF
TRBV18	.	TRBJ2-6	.	TGTGCCAGCTCACCTCGGACAGTAGACAGGAGATCTGGGGCCAACGTCCTGACTTTC	CASSPRTVDRRSGANVLTF